This note documents a single T cell receptor beta chain sequence. The data derive from a study of blood T cell repertoires in COVID-19. Across the whole study: Acute-phase and convalescent COVID-19 samples originated in the United States, Italy and Spain.

This table comes from immunoSEQ multiplex PCR, and its TCRdb copy is limited to in-frame clones, with some not included. Found here are approximately 310,000 clones, 75% to 90% of them singletons; the top ten hold around 2.1%. The CDR3 totals 14 residues. The junction had 6 bases not matched to a gene; V was cut back by 6 bases and J by 2 bases. Looked up from germline, CDR1 is SGHNT and CDR2 is YYREEE (reference sequence). The study drew participants aged about 18 to 95 years from some 25 US areas. Each participant's cohort was designated according to participant-reported clinical history. Two consecutive negative NP/OP PCR tests, clearance, or resolved symptoms defined Cohort 3 recovery.

Sample: PBMCs or T cells enriched from blood (not recorded which). The receptor's source is a man in his thirties or forties who had recovered from COVID-19. The chain employs TRBV5-4 and TRBJ2-7; 9 nucleotides align to TRBD1. Here the CDR3 reads CASTVTGGTYEQYF. DNA for the CDR3: TGTGCCAGCACCGTGACAGGGGGGACCTACGAGCAGTACTTC.